A selection of T cell receptor beta chains follows, all from one sample in a study of naive and memory T cell subsets. TCRdb fed the 5' RACE reads into MiXCR, producing one record per CDR3 protein. This sample yields roughly 48,000 distinct CDR3 sequences, of which over 3.5% are seen a single time; about 0.8% belongs to the top ten. The receptors derive from a female donor in good health. The CDR3 runs from the conserved cysteine through the conserved F or W.

>TRBV20-1|TRBJ2-5
CSATWGEETQYF
>TRBV6-1|TRBJ2-1
CASSDRGLRNEQFF
>TRBV7-9|TRBJ2-1
CASSSPGQKSNEQFF
>TRBV12-3/TRBV12-4|TRBJ2-3
CASSPSGGRADTQYF
>TRBV20-1|TRBJ2-1
CSASPGAGQFF
>TRBV28|TRBJ2-7
CASNVGQGPYEQYF
>TRBV5-1|TRBJ2-1
CASSLGLAGGLSYNEQFF
>TRBV6-2/TRBV6-3|TRBJ1-5
CATFTGTGPNQPQHF
>TRBV29-1|TRBJ2-7
CSVVGGIGGEQYF
>TRBV28|TRBJ2-7
CASSLFRDEQYF
>TRBV29-1|TRBJ2-1
CSVLMTSGRWFSYNEQFF
>TRBV5-1|TRBJ2-2
CASSVAGTSGTGELFF
>TRBV30|TRBJ2-3
CAWRASGPDTQYF
>TRBV28|TRBJ1-1
CASSIGQGFVAFF
>TRBV7-2|TRBJ2-1
CASSSQGPLDNEQFF
>TRBV20-1|TRBJ1-3
CSARVPKVSGNTIYF
>TRBV19|TRBJ2-1
CASTRTVIPSSYNEQFF
>TRBV6-1|TRBJ2-3
CASKLDTDTQYF
>TRBV20-1|TRBJ2-7
CSARPEVGSSYEQYF
>TRBV25-1|TRBJ2-1
CASRGEGLGTEQFF
>TRBV5-1|TRBJ1-5
CASSLSGVEQPQHF
>TRBV5-1|TRBJ2-1
CASSPLGSGSTDEQFF
>TRBV29-1|TRBJ1-4
CSVEGQGGEKLFF
>TRBV19|TRBJ2-1
CASSSGGLVVREQFF
>TRBV23-1|TRBJ2-1
CAPRGYTENEQFF
>TRBV27|TRBJ2-7
CASSLGLSYEQYF
>TRBV6-6|TRBJ1-5
CASRGGQGINQPQHF
>TRBV7-9|TRBJ2-3
CASSLVGGGGDTQYF
>TRBV7-2|TRBJ1-6
CASSLGQGWNSPLHF
>TRBV29-1|TRBJ2-7
CSVQLGLHEQYF
>TRBV5-1|TRBJ1-1
CASRERGQANTEAFF
>TRBV19|TRBJ2-1
CASSIYVYNEQFF
>TRBV7-9|TRBJ2-1
CASSPLPGVAGKGGNEQFF
>TRBV27|TRBJ2-2
CASSSRDRGRTGELFF
>TRBV6-5|TRBJ1-5
CASSYSPGEGQPQHF
>TRBV7-6|TRBJ2-1
CASSLENSPDEQFF
>TRBV19|TRBJ2-5
CASSIWLEETQYF
>TRBV2|TRBJ1-2
CASSEGRLVSF
>TRBV7-9|TRBJ2-4
CASSQSPIIGGSKNIQYF
>TRBV9|TRBJ2-4
CASSVGQGRYIQYF
>TRBV2|TRBJ2-7
CAGQKDSSLEQYF
>TRBV5-4|TRBJ2-5
CASSPRTGGVETQYF
>TRBV4-2|TRBJ2-2
CASSQYTGELFF
>TRBV13|TRBJ2-2
CASSTMGQKLSGELFF
>TRBV30|TRBJ1-5
CAANRNSNQPQHF
>TRBV11-2|TRBJ2-5
CASSSDRGETQYF
>TRBV11-2|TRBJ2-7
CATILRGGQKYEQYF
>TRBV6-5|TRBJ2-7
CASSNDPETTHHGVEQYF
>TRBV29-1|TRBJ2-1
CSGDQSGIYNEQFF
>TRBV11-2|TRBJ1-4
CASSLPLQGWDEKLFF
>TRBV4-3|TRBJ1-3
CASSQAVGGTGNTIYF
>TRBV28|TRBJ2-4
CASSSGSWDIQYF
>TRBV7-2|TRBJ2-2
CATRKTTSGNPGELFF
>TRBV4-3|TRBJ2-6
CASSLTGLLTSGANVLTF
>TRBV7-7|TRBJ1-2
CASSFKGCYGYTF
>TRBV12-3/TRBV12-4|TRBJ2-7
CASRSLPGSVGEQYF
>TRBV9|TRBJ2-5
CASSVRGQETQYF
>TRBV6-5|TRBJ1-2
CASSYSIRAGSHGDTF